Below, one T cell receptor (beta chain) is given with its context. The sample belongs to a study of T cells after posttransplantation cyclophosphamide. J lost 7 bases, V lost 3 bases, and 13 bases had no gene match. Germline V CDR1 and CDR2: SGDLS, YYNGEE. This CDR3 has 17 amino acids. This table comes from immunoSEQ multiplex PCR, and its TCRdb copy is limited to in-frame clones, with some not included. Found here are over 35,000 clones, no singletons; the ten largest cover less than 2.5%. Sequenced input: PBMCs. This chain uses TRBV9 with TRBJ2-1; 10 bases fit TRBD2. The TCR originated in a man in his forties in good health, CMV-negative, and a related stem cell transplant donor. The CDR3 region has the DNA TGTGCCAGCAGCGCAAGACTGTTAGCGGGGGGCGGGAATGAGCAGTTCTTC. Protein product: CASSARLLAGGGNEQFF.